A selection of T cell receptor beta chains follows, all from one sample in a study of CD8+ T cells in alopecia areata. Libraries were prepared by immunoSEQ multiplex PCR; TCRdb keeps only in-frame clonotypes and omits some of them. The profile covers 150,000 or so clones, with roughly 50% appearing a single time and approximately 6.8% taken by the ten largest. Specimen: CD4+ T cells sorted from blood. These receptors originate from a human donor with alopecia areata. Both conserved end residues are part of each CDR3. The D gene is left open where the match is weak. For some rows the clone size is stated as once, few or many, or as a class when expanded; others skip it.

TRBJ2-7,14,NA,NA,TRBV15,TGTGCCACCAGCAGAGATAGGAACTCCTACGAGCAGTACTTC,CATSRDRNSYEQYF
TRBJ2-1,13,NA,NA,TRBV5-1,TGCGCCAGCAGCCTGCTAGCCGACAATGAGCAGTTCTTC,CASSLLADNEQFF
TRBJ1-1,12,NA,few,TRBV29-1,TGCAGCGACCAACAGAGGAACACTGAAGCTTTCTTT,CSDQQRNTEAFF
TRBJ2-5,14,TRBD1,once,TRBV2,TGTGCCAGCAGTGCGACAGGGAACCTGAGGACCCAGTACTTC,CASSATGNLRTQYF
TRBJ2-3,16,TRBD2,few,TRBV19,TGTGCCAGTAGTTCCCTCGGACTAGTCAGCACAGATACGCAGTATTTT,CASSSLGLVSTDTQYF
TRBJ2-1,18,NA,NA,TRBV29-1,TGCAGCGTTCCAACTCCCCTCGGGTTGGTCCGGGGGTTGGATGAGCAGTTCTTC,CSVPTPLGLVRGLDEQFF
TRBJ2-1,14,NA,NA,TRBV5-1,TGCGCCAGCAGCTTGCGGGGTGGGTACAATGAGCAGTTCTTC,CASSLRGGYNEQFF
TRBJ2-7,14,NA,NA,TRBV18,TGTGCCAGCTCACTCCAGCCGCTAGCAGACGAGCAGTACTTC,CASSLQPLADEQYF
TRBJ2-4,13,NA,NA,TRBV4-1,TGCGCCAGCAGCCAGCTAGAAAGGGACATTCAGTACTTC,CASSQLERDIQYF
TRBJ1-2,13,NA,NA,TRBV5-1,TGCGCCAGCAGGAATAGCACCGTCTATGGCTACACCTTC,CASRNSTVYGYTF
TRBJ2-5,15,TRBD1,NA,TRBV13,TGTGCCAGCAGCTTGGCAGGGGGCTACCAAGAGACCCAGTACTTC,CASSLAGGYQETQYF
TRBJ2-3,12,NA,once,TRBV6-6,TGTGCCAGCACGAGATCCACAGATACGCAGTATTTT,CASTRSTDTQYF
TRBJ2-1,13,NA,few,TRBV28,TGTGCCAGCAGTCGGGACATCTACAATGAGCAGTTCTTC,CASSRDIYNEQFF
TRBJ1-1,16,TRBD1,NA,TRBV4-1,TGCGCCAGCAGCCCGGGACAGGGGACCCTGAACACTGAAGCTTTCTTT,CASSPGQGTLNTEAFF
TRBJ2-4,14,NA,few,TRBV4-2,TGTGCCAGCAGCCAGGAAAGAAAGTCAAACATTCAGTACTTC,CASSQERKSNIQYF
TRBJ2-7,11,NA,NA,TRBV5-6,TGTGCCAGCAGCAGCGTGAGGGAGCAGTACTTC,CASSSVREQYF
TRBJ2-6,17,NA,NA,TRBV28,TGTGCCAGCAGTTTATCAAGGGGTCCCTCTGGGGCCAACGTCCTGACTTTC,CASSLSRGPSGANVLTF
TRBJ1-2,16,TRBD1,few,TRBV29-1,TGCAGCGTCCCCAAGACAGGGGGGGATCCTAACTATGGCTACACCTTC,CSVPKTGGDPNYGYTF
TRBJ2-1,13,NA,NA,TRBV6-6,TGTGCCAGCAGCACGGCGAGCTACAATGAGCAGTTCTTC,CASSTASYNEQFF
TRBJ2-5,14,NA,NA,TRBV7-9,TGTGCCAGCAGCCTTCCCACGGGCCAAGAGACCCAGTACTTC,CASSLPTGQETQYF
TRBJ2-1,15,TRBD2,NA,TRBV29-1,TGCAGCGTAACCGGGACTAGCGGAACCTACAATGAGCAGTTCTTC,CSVTGTSGTYNEQFF
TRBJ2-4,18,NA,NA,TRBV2,TGTGCCAGCAGTGAAGCAGTTACTGGGATGGGACGCAAAAACATTCAGTACTTC,CASSEAVTGMGRKNIQYF
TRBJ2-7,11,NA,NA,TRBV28,TGTGCCAGCCTCCAGGGCTACGAGCAGTACTTC,CASLQGYEQYF
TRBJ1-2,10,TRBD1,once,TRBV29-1,TGCAGCGCCGGTGGACAGGAGAACACCTTC,CSAGGQENTF
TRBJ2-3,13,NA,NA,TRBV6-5,TGTGCCAGCACCAACAGGGGCACAGATACGCAGTATTTT,CASTNRGTDTQYF
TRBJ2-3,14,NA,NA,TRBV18,TGTGCCAGCTCACCACCCTCCAGGCGGGATACGCAGTATTTT,CASSPPSRRDTQYF
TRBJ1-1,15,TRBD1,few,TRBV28,TGTGCCAGCAGGACAGGGGGCCGCATGAACACTGAAGCTTTCTTT,CASRTGGRMNTEAFF
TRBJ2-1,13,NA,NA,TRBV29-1,TGCAGCGTTGAAGAAAATCAGGGGAATGAGCAGTTCTTC,CSVEENQGNEQFF
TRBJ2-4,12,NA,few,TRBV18,TGTGCCAGCTCACCAACCGAGGACATTCAGTACTTC,CASSPTEDIQYF
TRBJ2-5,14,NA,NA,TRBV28,TGTGCCAGCGCAGTAAGGGAGAACCAAGAGACCCAGTACTTC,CASAVRENQETQYF
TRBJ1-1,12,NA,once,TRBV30,TGTGCCTGGATAGCCCGGGGGACTGAAGCTTTCTTT,CAWIARGTEAFF
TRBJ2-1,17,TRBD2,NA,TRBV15,TGTGCCACCAGCAGAGATCGACTAGCGGGAGTGTATAGTGAGCAGTTCTTC,CATSRDRLAGVYSEQFF
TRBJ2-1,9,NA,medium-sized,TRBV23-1,TGCGCCATAACAGAAGAGCAGTTCTTC,CAITEEQFF